This T cell receptor (beta chain) was profiled in a study of technical replicates of blood from several donors. Only in-frame clones appear in the TCRdb table, and some are missing; sequencing was by immunoSEQ multiplex PCR. This sample has about 56,000 clones, with roughly 95% found just once. This receptor was obtained from a human donor in good health. Some clones in this sample may be carry-over from other donors' samples. Sequenced: PBMCs.

CDR3 in DNA: TGTGCCAGCGCTCGGGACAGGGACACTGAAGCTTTCTTT. Encoded protein: CASARDRDTEAFF. The J gene is TRBJ1-1, the V gene TRBV6-1; 9 bases align to TRBD1. Germline trimming cut 8 bases from V and 3 bases from J; bases unmatched to any gene: 4. The CDR3 contains 13 residues. Per the germline V gene, CDR1 is MNHNS and CDR2 is SASEGT.